These 25 T cell receptor beta chains were sequenced from one sample in a study of CD8+CD57+ T cells in acquired aplastic anemia. It was patients with CD8+CD57+ cell expansion by flow cytometry who were chosen for sequencing. Template material for TCR beta VDJ and CDR3 profiling consisted of genomic DNA. TCRdb reprocessed the reads via MiXCR and lists one record per CDR3 protein. The sample carries roughly 170,000 distinct CDR3 sequences, around 50% recorded once. Material: sorted CD4+, CD8+, or CD8+CD57+ T cells (not recorded which) from PBMCs. Source of these receptors: a human donor with aplastic anemia.

The chain employs TRBV29-1 and TRBJ1-1, with 7 bases lining up with TRBD1. V lost 6 bases, J lost 4 bases, and 5 bases stayed unmatched. From germline, CDR1 is SQVTM and CDR2 ANQGSEA. There are 12 residues in the CDR3. The CDR3 DNA reads as TGCAGCGTCCACAGGGGAGGCACTGAAGCTTTCTTT. Translation: CSVHRGGTEAFF.

This clonotype was observed many times. The rearrangement joins TRBV19 to TRBJ1-2, with D unclear. Trimming took off 5 bases at V and 6 bases at J, with 10 bases between the two ends. The CDR3 length is 12 residues. From germline, CDR1 is LNHDA and CDR2 SQIVND (reference sequence). This CDR3 is CASSGTKHGYTF. The CDR3 region has the DNA TGTGCCAGTAGTGGCACAAAACATGGCTACACCTTC.

This chain joins TRBV18 and TRBJ2-3, with D uncertain. Germline CDR1 and CDR2: KGHSH and LQKENI. This CDR3 comprises 14 residues. V was cut by 5 bases and J by 5 bases, with 14 bases left in between. CDR3 sequence reads: CASSTGDGIDTQYF. Written as DNA, the CDR3 is TGTGCCAGCTCAACCGGTGATGGGATAGATACGCAGTATTTT.

This clonotype was counted once. CDR3 DNA: TGCGCCAGCAGCGTCAAAGCGGAGCCTTCCTACGAGCAGTACTTC. It yields the protein CASSVKAEPSYEQYF. This chain joins TRBV10-1 and TRBJ2-7; perhaps TRBD2 as D (5 bases). Germline-derived CDR1 and CDR2 are WNHNN and SYGVQD (reference sequence). Trimming stripped 6 bases from V and 1 base from J, with 16 bases between. CDR3 length equals 15 residues.

This clonotype was recorded a few times. The CDR3 loop reads CASTRTTGSEAFF. For the CDR3, the DNA is TGTGCCAGCACCAGAACGACAGGGTCTGAAGCTTTCTTT. The rearrangement uses TRBV2 and TRBJ1-1; 7 bases agree with TRBD1. Trimming removed 7 bases from V and 6 bases from J; junction bases left unmatched: 8. The germline CDR1 and CDR2 sequences are SNHLY and FYNNEI. The CDR3 contains 13 residues.

This clonotype was detected only a few times. This chain uses TRBV11-2 with TRBJ1-5; TRBD1 matches 8 bases. CDR3 length: 16 residues. J gave up 4 bases and V 1 base, and 6 bases lay outside the gene matches. Germline-derived CDR1 and CDR2 are SGHAT and FQNNGV. As DNA, the CDR3 is TGTGCCAGCAGCTTAGGGACCGGGACAGGTAATCAGCCCCAGCATTTT. Amino acids: CASSLGTGTGNQPQHF.

The rearrangement links TRBV12-3 or TRBV12-4 to TRBJ1-2; D might be TRBD1 (5 bases). The CDR3 sequence is 13 residues long. The germline V and J ends were trimmed by 7 bases and 10 bases, with 19 bases remaining between them. CDR3 protein: CASTRGPHSTYTF. The DNA of the CDR3 is TGTGCCAGCACCCGGGGACCTCACAGCACCTACACCTTC.

The V and J genes are TRBV12-3 or TRBV12-4 and TRBJ1-6, with no clear D. Trimming removed 3 bases at V and 0 bases at J, with 18 bases between. This CDR3 region has 19 residues. This CDR3 is CASSFNGVVGSSYNSPLHF. The CDR3 DNA is TGTGCCAGCAGTTTTAATGGAGTAGTGGGGAGCTCCTATAATTCACCCCTCCACTTT.

The sample holds many counts of this clonotype. The gene calls are TRBV6-5 and TRBJ1-2, with 10 bases lining up with TRBD1. Germline CDR1 is MNHEY and CDR2 is SVGAGI. V lost 2 bases and J lost 4; bases outside the gene matches: 7. The CDR3 spans 16 residues. The CDR3: CASSYVRTGGGYGYTF. CDR3 in DNA: TGTGCCAGCAGTTACGTTCGGACAGGGGGTGGCTATGGCTACACCTTC.

This clonotype was recorded many times. V gene TRBV4-1 combines with J gene TRBJ2-6; perhaps TRBD1 as D (5 bases). Germline CDR1 and CDR2: MGHRA and YSYEKL. V shed 0 bases and J shed 3 bases, with 18 bases lying between them. The CDR3 is 19 amino acids. In DNA, the CDR3 is TGCGCCAGCAGCCAAGATAGGGGCAGTAGGGCGGTTGGGGCCAACGTCCTGACTTTC. Its translation: CASSQDRGSRAVGANVLTF.

At least ten counts were recorded for this clonotype. V usage is TRBV5-8 and J usage is TRBJ2-3, with 7 bases fitting TRBD1. The CDR3 sequence is 15 residues long. CDR1 SGHTS and CDR2 YDEGEE come from the germline V gene. V dropped 3 bases and J dropped 2; count of bases not matched to a gene: 6. CDR3 sequence (DNA): TGTGCCAGCAGCTCGCTGGGACAGAACACAGATACGCAGTATTTT. Its protein is CASSSLGQNTDTQYF.

This clonotype has a count of ten or more. This CDR3 is CSSQPGGADTQYF. The CDR3 DNA reads TGCAGTTCCCAACCGGGGGGGGCGGACACGCAGTATTTT. This rearrangement joins TRBV20-1 to TRBJ2-3; 8 bases agree with TRBD2. Germline loops: CDR1 DFQATT, CDR2 SNEGSKA (reference sequence). This CDR3 has 13 residues. The J segment lost 9 bases and the V segment lost 8 bases, leaving 13 bases of the junction unmatched.

The V call is TRBV19, the J call TRBJ2-3, with 15 nucleotides matching TRBD2. V shed 4 bases and J 3 bases; nucleotides not matched to a gene: 2. The CDR3 runs to 16 residues. Germline CDR1 reads LNHDA; CDR2 reads SQIVND (reference sequence). CDR3 in amino acids: CASSNGLAGGTDTQYF. The CDR3 nucleotides read TGTGCCAGTAGTAACGGACTAGCGGGAGGGACAGATACGCAGTATTTT.

The chain couples TRBV6-4 to TRBJ1-6; no clear D gene. This CDR3 region has 13 residues. V dropped 6 bases and J dropped 7 bases, with 10 bases sitting between them. Germline loops: CDR1 MRHNA, CDR2 SNTAGT. The CDR3 here is CASSPEGNSPLHF. The CDR3 DNA reads as TGTGCCAGCAGCCCCGAGGGAAATTCACCCCTCCACTTT.

This clonotype was counted many times. The chain has TRBV7-9 and TRBJ2-2, with D maybe TRBD2 (5 bases). Trimming took off 1 base at V and 4 bases at J, with 10 bases between the two ends. Germline lookup yields CDR1 SEHNR and CDR2 FQNEAQ (reference sequence). CDR3 size: 15 residues. The CDR3 coding sequence is TGTGCCAGCAGCTTAGTCCCTAGCTCCACCGGGGAGCTGTTTTTT. Its protein is CASSLVPSSTGELFF. The full variable domain, rest sourced from reference TRBV7-9 and TRBJ2-2, is DTGVSQNPRHKITKRGQNVTFRCDPISEHNRLYWYRQTLGQGPEFLTYFQNEAQLEKSRLLSDRFSAERPKGSFSTLEIQRTEQGDSAMYLCASSLVPSSTGELFFGEGSRLTVL.

The J gene is TRBJ1-4, the V gene TRBV2, with D perhaps TRBD1 (5 bases). This CDR3 contains 12 residues. The V end was cut by 8 bases, the J end by 11 bases, with 15 bases between. Germline V gene lookup returns CDR1 SNHLY and CDR2 FYNNEI. CDR3 DNA: TGTGCCAGCTCCGAAGGGGCCGTGAAACTGTTTTTT. It yields the protein CASSEGAVKLFF.

The chain uses TRBV7-3 and TRBJ2-7; a possible D gene is TRBD1 (6 bases). The CDR3 spans 15 residues. The germline V gene encodes CDR1 SGHTA and CDR2 FQGTGA. V was cut by 2 bases and J by 2 bases, with 13 bases left in between. The CDR3 region is CASSLAGTPPYEQYF. CDR3 bases: TGTGCCAGCAGCTTAGCCGGGACACCACCCTACGAGCAGTACTTC.

The table lists this clonotype with many counts. The chain joins TRBV7-3 to TRBJ2-1; D uncertain. This CDR3 is 11 amino acids long. Per the germline V gene, CDR1 is SGHTA and CDR2 is FQGTGA. Trimming took off 0 bases at V and 9 bases at J, with 3 bases between the two ends. The CDR3 DNA reads as TGTGCCAGCAGCTTAACGGGTGAGCAGTTCTTC. It is translated as CASSLTGEQFF.

The rearrangement uses TRBV19 and TRBJ2-7; possibly TRBD1 for D (6 bases). CDR1 and CDR2 (germline): LNHDA, SQIVND (reference sequence). Deletions cut 1 base from V and 2 bases from J, with 9 bases between. The CDR3 consists of 14 residues. Here the CDR3 reads CASSIGPGAYEQYF. CDR3 nucleotide sequence: TGTGCCAGTAGTATAGGACCAGGGGCCTACGAGCAGTACTTC.

The chain recombines TRBV10-1 with TRBJ2-5; the match to TRBD2 covers 9 bases. The V gene's germline CDR1 is WNHNN and CDR2 SYGVQD (reference sequence). This CDR3 comprises 16 residues. V lost 3 bases and J lost 1; bases outside the gene matches: 6. CDR3 bases: TGCGCCAGCAGTGAAGGGCTAGCGGGGACCCAAGAGACCCAGTACTTC. It codes for CASSEGLAGTQETQYF.

This clonotype was picked up many times. The CDR3 bases are TGTGCCAGCAGCCCAAGAGGTTGGAGTTCTGCCACTGAAGCTTTCTTT. Translation gives CASSPRGWSSATEAFF. The chain joins TRBV11-2 to TRBJ1-1; D not resolved. V was clipped by 5 bases and J by 4 bases, with 20 bases between them. CDR1 is SGHAT and CDR2 is FQNNGV in the germline V gene. The CDR3 is made up of 16 amino acids.

The V and J genes are TRBV5-1 and TRBJ1-6; D unclear. The CDR3 covers 16 residues. Trimming stripped 4 bases from V and 0 bases from J, with 11 bases between. The germline V gene has CDR1 SGHRS and CDR2 YFSETQ. The CDR3 protein is CASSPEGSSYNSPLHF. In DNA form, the CDR3 reads TGCGCCAGCAGCCCCGAAGGTAGCTCCTATAATTCACCCCTCCACTTT.

A note on this clonotype: Its ends do not fully match the called genes, so a read error is possible. V usage is TRBV28 and J usage is TRBJ2-3; D gene uncertain. The germline CDR1 and CDR2 sequences are MDHEN and SYDVKM. This CDR3 contains 12 residues. The CDR3: CASRRGTDTRYF. The DNA of the CDR3 is TGTGCCAGCAGACGTGGAACAGATACGCGGTATTTT.

This clonotype showed up many times. The chain combines TRBV5-1 with TRBJ2-3, with 14 bases fitting TRBD2. The germline CDR1 and CDR2 sequences are SGHRS and YFSETQ. V shed 4 bases, J shed 5 bases, and the junction held 3 bases outside the gene matches. The CDR3 is 15 amino acids. Written as DNA, the CDR3 is TGCGCCAGCAGCAAGACTAGCGGGGGGGTAGATACGCAGTATTTT. Translating it yields CASSKTSGGVDTQYF.

This clonotype was observed at least ten times. The chain uses TRBV12-3 or TRBV12-4 and TRBJ1-5; 8 bases line up with TRBD1. The CDR3 is 17 amino acids. With V trimmed by 4 bases and J by 6 bases, 14 bases remained unmatched. The CDR3 sequence is CASSSMIGQGLSQPQHF. The CDR3 bases are TGTGCCAGCAGTTCAATGATAGGACAGGGTTTAAGTCAGCCCCAGCATTTT.